Listed here are 22 T cell receptor beta chains from one sample, sequenced in a study of vaccination effects on CD4 cells after COVID-19. No cognate antigen is known for these TCRs. Isolating CD4+ T cells followed 9 to 10 days of culture. Sequenced by immunoSEQ multiplex PCR; TCRdb stores in-frame clones only, minus some. The sample shows about 28,000 clones, approximately 65% of them seen only once. This material consisted of CD4+ T cells from PBMCs cultured without peptide, taken before COVID-19 vaccination. The receptors here all came from a human donor who received a COVID-19 vaccine.

The gene calls are TRBV3-1 (or the pseudogene TRBV3-2) and TRBJ1-3, with TRBD1 identical over 9 bases. Per the germline V gene, CDR1 is LGHDT and CDR2 is YNNKEL (reference sequence). V trimming: 4 bases; J trimming: 5 bases; junction bases outside the gene matches: 12. This CDR3 has 17 amino acids. The CDR3: CASSPQDRGVFRNTIYF. In DNA form, the CDR3 reads TGTGCCAGCAGCCCCCAAGACAGGGGGGTTTTTCGAAACACCATATATTTT.

This sequence joins TRBV30 and TRBJ2-1, with 8 bases aligning to TRBD1. Trimming at V came to 2 bases and at J to 7 bases, leaving 4 bases not matched to a gene. The CDR3 is made up of 13 amino acids. Germline values: CDR1 GTSNPN, CDR2 SVGIG (reference sequence). The CDR3 DNA reads TGTGCCTGGAGTCCCAACAGGGGGAATGAGCAGTTCTTC. Amino acid sequence: CAWSPNRGNEQFF.

The chain links TRBV3-1 (or the pseudogene TRBV3-2) to TRBJ2-7; 12 bases are shared with TRBD2. The CDR3 is made up of 19 amino acids. Germline lookup yields CDR1 LGHDT and CDR2 YNNKEL (reference sequence). Trimming cost V 4 bases and J 0 bases; bases outside gene matches: 13. The CDR3 reads CASSRKFFGLAGSSYEQYF. CDR3 DNA sequence: TGTGCCAGCAGCCGAAAATTCTTCGGACTAGCGGGAAGCTCCTACGAGCAGTACTTC.

This clone has just one count. The V and J genes are TRBV9 and TRBJ1-4; TRBD1 matches at 9 bases. The V gene end was trimmed by 4 bases and the J gene end by 7 bases; junction bases not matched to a gene: 11. Germline values: CDR1 SGDLS, CDR2 YYNGEE. The CDR3 consists of 16 residues. In nucleotides, the CDR3 is TGTGCCAGCAGCTACGGGACAGGGAGGGAAGGTGAAAAACTGTTTTTT. It translates to CASSYGTGREGEKLFF.

This sequence joins TRBV29-1 and TRBJ2-3; 8 bases map to TRBD1. V dropped 4 bases and J dropped 4; count of bases not matched to a gene: 16. Germline V gene sequence: CDR1 SQVTM, CDR2 ANQGSEA. The CDR3 is 17 residues long. The CDR3 loop reads CSVVNTVRDRGSDTQYF. In nucleotides, the CDR3 is TGCAGCGTTGTTAATACGGTCCGTGACAGGGGATCAGATACGCAGTATTTT.

V is TRBV29-1 and J is TRBJ2-3; 10 positions match TRBD1. This CDR3 is 16 amino acids long. The trim removed 5 bases at V and 2 bases at J, leaving 10 bases unmatched. The V gene's germline CDR1 is SQVTM and CDR2 ANQGSEA. The CDR3 DNA is TGCAGCGTTACCGGGGACAGGGGATCCACCACAGATACGCAGTATTTT. Amino acid sequence: CSVTGDRGSTTDTQYF.

The genes are TRBV4-1 and TRBJ1-3; D not resolved. The CDR3 runs 12 residues. Deletions cut 7 bases from V and 2 bases from J, with 6 bases between. Germline V gene sequence: CDR1 MGHRA, CDR2 YSYEKL. DNA of the CDR3: TGCGCCAGCAAAGGCCCTGGAAACACCATATATTTT. Translation: CASKGPGNTIYF.

This chain links TRBV20-1 with TRBJ1-2; D gene ambiguous. Per the germline V gene, CDR1 is DFQATT and CDR2 is SNEGSKA (reference sequence). V was pared by 3 bases and J by 0 bases, with 5 bases between. The CDR3 spans 12 residues. The CDR3 sequence: CSASDTNYGYTF. The CDR3 region has the DNA TGCAGTGCTAGTGACACTAACTATGGCTACACCTTC.

V and J are TRBV5-4 and TRBJ2-1; 12 nucleotides line up with TRBD2. V lost 5 bases and J lost 3; bases outside the gene matches: 3. CDR1 is SGHNT and CDR2 is YYREEE in the germline V gene (reference sequence). This CDR3 comprises 15 residues. The CDR3 protein is CASSKTSGGYNEQFF. CDR3 sequence (DNA): TGTGCCAGCAGTAAGACTAGCGGGGGCTACAATGAGCAGTTCTTC.

The V call is TRBV11-2, the J call TRBJ1-2, with 7 nucleotides matching TRBD1. CDR3 length: 18 amino acids. Germline-derived CDR1 and CDR2 are SGHAT and FQNNGV. The junction had 14 bases not matched to a gene; V was cut back by 0 bases and J by 4 bases. CDR3 nucleotide sequence: TGTGCCAGCAGCTTAGACGCCGAGGTGGGACAGATCTCCTATGGCTACACCTTC. It is translated as CASSLDAEVGQISYGYTF.

The V gene is TRBV19, the J gene TRBJ2-3, with D perhaps TRBD2 (6 bases). The CDR3 runs to 19 residues. CDR1 and CDR2 (germline): LNHDA, SQIVND (reference sequence). Trimming removed 0 bases from V and 0 bases from J, with 19 bases in between. The CDR3 DNA sequence: TGTGCCAGTAGTATAGATCGCCTCGGAGCGGGCAGAAGCACAGATACGCAGTATTTT. Translated: CASSIDRLGAGRSTDTQYF.

The chain combines TRBV4-1 with TRBJ2-5; tentatively, D is TRBD2 (5 bases). This CDR3 contains 16 residues. Trimming took off 0 bases at V and 4 bases at J, with 15 bases between the two ends. Germline CDR1 is MGHRA and CDR2 is YSYEKL. The CDR3 loop is CASSQERGAVLETQYF. CDR3 bases: TGCGCCAGCAGCCAAGAACGGGGAGCGGTGTTAGAGACCCAGTACTTC.

This chain uses TRBV6-5 with TRBJ1-1; D gene uncertain. Germline V lookup: CDR1 MNHEY, CDR2 SVGAGI. The ends were cut back, 2 bases at V and 4 bases at J, with 8 bases in the middle. The CDR3 has 13 residues. Written as DNA, the CDR3 is TGTGCCAGCAGTTACACACTTAGCACTGAAGCTTTCTTT. Its translation is CASSYTLSTEAFF.

V and J are TRBV5-1 and TRBJ1-1; maybe TRBD1 (5 bases). Germline CDR1 SGHRS, CDR2 YFSETQ. Between the trimmed V and J ends, which lost 4 bases and 2 bases, there was a span of 15 bases. This CDR3 has 15 residues. CDR3 in amino acids: CASSLSQRGNTEAFF. The CDR3 DNA reads as TGCGCCAGCAGCCTATCCCAAAGGGGAAACACTGAAGCTTTCTTT.

The gene calls are TRBV12-3 or TRBV12-4 and TRBJ2-1, with D unclear. This CDR3 contains 13 residues. Trimming removed 4 bases at V and 6 bases at J, with 10 bases between. CDR3 in DNA: TGTGCCAGCAGTTGGATGCGGTCCAATGAGCAGTTCTTC. As protein: CASSWMRSNEQFF.

This chain uses TRBV2 with TRBJ1-1, with D unclear. The germline CDR1 and CDR2 sequences are SNHLY and FYNNEI. This CDR3 is 12 amino acids long. V was pared by 7 bases and J by 4 bases, with 10 bases between. CDR3 region: CASKRATTEAFF. The CDR3 DNA reads TGTGCCAGCAAGCGGGCGACCACTGAAGCTTTCTTT. The whole variable domain, remainder taken from reference TRBV2 and TRBJ1-1, is EPEVTQTPSHQVTQMGQEVILRCVPISNHLYFYWYRQILGQKVEFLVSFYNNEISEKSEIFDDQFSVERPDGSNFTLKIRSTKLEDSAMYFCASKRATTEAFFGQGTRLTVV.

This clone was counted a few times. This chain links TRBV19 with TRBJ2-7; D is undetermined. V lost 3 bases and J 3 bases, leaving 12 bases between the germline ends. CDR3 size: 14 residues. Germline lookup yields CDR1 LNHDA and CDR2 SQIVND (reference sequence). The CDR3 DNA sequence: TGTGCCAGTAGTATGAGACACCAGTACTACGAGCAGTACTTC. It specifies CASSMRHQYYEQYF. Full variable domain (rest looked up from reference TRBV19 and TRBJ2-7): DGGITQSPKYLFRKEGQNVTLSCEQNLNHDAMYWYRQDPGQGLRLIYYSQIVNDFQKGDIAEGYSVSREKKESFPLTVTSAQKNPTAFYLCASSMRHQYYEQYFGPGTRLTVT.

The chain uses TRBV29-1 and TRBJ2-3; D might be TRBD1 (7 bases). Germline lookup yields CDR1 SQVTM and CDR2 ANQGSEA. V gave up 5 bases and J gave up 2 bases, with 17 bases separating them. The CDR3 length is 15 residues. CDR3 residues: CSVSTGDSLTDTQYF. CDR3 DNA sequence: TGCAGCGTTTCTACGGGGGACAGCCTCACAGATACGCAGTATTTT.

The rearrangement uses TRBV19 and TRBJ2-7; D call uncertain. This CDR3 spans 15 amino acids. V was cut by 7 bases and J by 2 bases, with 18 bases left in between. Per the germline V gene, CDR1 is LNHDA and CDR2 is SQIVND (reference sequence). The CDR3 reads CASTLNAARAYEQYF. The DNA for the CDR3 is TGTGCCAGTACACTTAATGCTGCCAGAGCCTACGAGCAGTACTTC.

The chain combines TRBV12-3 or TRBV12-4 with TRBJ2-1, with 11 bases fitting TRBD1. With 6 bases clipped from V and 6 bases from J, the junction kept 1 base outside the gene matches. CDR3 length: 13 residues. The CDR3 spells CASSGTGGNEQFF. For the CDR3, the DNA is TGTGCCAGCAGCGGGACAGGGGGCAATGAGCAGTTCTTC.

This clone was found once. J is TRBJ1-1 and V is TRBV6-5, with 9 bases lining up with TRBD1. The CDR3 contains 15 residues. Germline trimming cut 6 bases from V and 3 bases from J; bases unmatched to any gene: 8. Germline V CDR1 and CDR2: MNHEY, SVGAGI. The CDR3, as DNA: TGTGCCAGCAGAGGACAGGGGAAGACATACACTGAAGCTTTCTTT. Translating it yields CASRGQGKTYTEAFF.

The chain carries TRBV6-5 and TRBJ2-1; unclear D gene. V was cut by 6 bases and J by 5 bases, with 2 bases left in between. Germline CDR1 reads MNHEY; CDR2 reads SVGAGI. CDR3 length: 10 amino acids. The CDR3 is CASRDNEQFF. CDR3 nucleotide sequence: TGTGCCAGCAGAGACAATGAGCAGTTCTTC.